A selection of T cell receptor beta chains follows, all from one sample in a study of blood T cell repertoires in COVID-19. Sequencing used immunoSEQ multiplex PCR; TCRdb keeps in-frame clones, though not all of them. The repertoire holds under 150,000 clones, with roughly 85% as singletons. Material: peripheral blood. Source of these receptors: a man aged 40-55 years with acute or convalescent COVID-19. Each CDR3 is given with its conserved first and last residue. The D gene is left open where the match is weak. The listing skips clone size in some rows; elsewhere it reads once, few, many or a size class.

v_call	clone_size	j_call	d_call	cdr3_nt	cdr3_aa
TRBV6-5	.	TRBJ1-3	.	TGTGCCAGCAAGGAGAGCTCTGGAAACACCATATATTTT	CASKESSGNTIYF
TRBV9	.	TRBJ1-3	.	TGTGCCAGCAGCGTAGTGGGGGCTACCGCTGGAAACACCATATATTTT	CASSVVGATAGNTIYF
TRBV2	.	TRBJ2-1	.	TGTGCCAGCAGTGAATTAGGGAGCTCCTACAATGAGCAGTTCTTC	CASSELGSSYNEQFF
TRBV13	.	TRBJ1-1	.	TGTGCCAGCCGTGGGCAGATGAACACTGAAGCTTTCTTT	CASRGQMNTEAFF
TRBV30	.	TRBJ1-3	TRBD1	TGTGCCTGGAGTAGGACAGGCTCTGGAAACACCATATATTTT	CAWSRTGSGNTIYF
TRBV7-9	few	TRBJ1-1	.	TGTGCCAGCACCGACTACACTGAAGCTTTCTTT	CASTDYTEAFF
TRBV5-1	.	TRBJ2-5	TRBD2	TGCGCCAGCAGCGAGGAGCGGGGCGCGGCGACCCAGTACTTC	CASSEERGAATQYF
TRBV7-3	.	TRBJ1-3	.	TGTGCCAGCAGCTTAGGGAGAATAAACACCATATATTTT	CASSLGRINTIYF
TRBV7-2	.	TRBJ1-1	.	TGTGCCAGCAGCTTAGCGGGAGGGGGCACTGAAGCTTTCTTT	CASSLAGGGTEAFF
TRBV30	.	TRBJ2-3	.	TGTGCCTGGAGTCAGGGCTCGACTGAAGATACGCAGTATTTT	CAWSQGSTEDTQYF
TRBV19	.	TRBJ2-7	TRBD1	TGTGCCAGTAGTATAGTGTCGGGACAGGGAGCCTACGAGCAGTACTTC	CASSIVSGQGAYEQYF
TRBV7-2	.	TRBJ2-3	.	TGTGCCAGCAGCTTAGGGCGCGGGCAATGGGCTACGCAGTATTTT	CASSLGRGQWATQYF
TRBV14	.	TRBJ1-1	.	TGTGCCAGCAGCCAAGAGGGCCGCGCTTTCTTT	CASSQEGRAFF
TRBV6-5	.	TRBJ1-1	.	TGTGCCAGCAGTACCTCGGGGAGGGGGAACACTGAAGCTTTCTTT	CASSTSGRGNTEAFF
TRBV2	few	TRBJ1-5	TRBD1	TGTGCCAGCAATTTGGACAGGAGCAATCAGCCCCAGCATTTT	CASNLDRSNQPQHF
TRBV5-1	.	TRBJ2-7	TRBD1	TGCGCCAGCAGCCCCTATTCGGGACAGGTGTACGAGCAGTACTTC	CASSPYSGQVYEQYF
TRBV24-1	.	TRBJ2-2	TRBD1	TGTGCCACCAGTGACCCCCGGACAGGGGGGTACGGGGAGCTGTTTTTT	CATSDPRTGGYGELFF
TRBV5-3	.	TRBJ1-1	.	TGTGCCAGAAGCCTCCCGTGGAACACTGAAGCTTTCTTT	CARSLPWNTEAFF
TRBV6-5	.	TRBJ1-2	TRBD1	TGTGCCAGCAGTAAACAGGGGGTCGTCGGTGGCTACACCTTC	CASSKQGVVGGYTF
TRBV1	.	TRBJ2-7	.	TGCACCAGCAGCCAAGAGAGACTAGCGGGGCTCGCCTACGAGCAGTACTTC	CTSSQERLAGLAYEQYF
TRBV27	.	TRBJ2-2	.	TGTGCCAGCAGTTTATCCCCCGGGGCAGGGGCCACCGGGGAGCTGTTTTTT	CASSLSPGAGATGELFF
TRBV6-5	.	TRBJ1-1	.	TGTGCCAGCAGCCGAACGACAGGTGCGAACACTGAAGCTTTCTTT	CASSRTTGANTEAFF
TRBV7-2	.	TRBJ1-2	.	TGTGCCAGCAGCCTATTCGAGGCAGGGTACGATGGCTACACCTTC	CASSLFEAGYDGYTF
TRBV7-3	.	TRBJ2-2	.	TGTGCCAGCAGGGAGGACAGGAACACCGGGGAGCTGTTTTTT	CASREDRNTGELFF
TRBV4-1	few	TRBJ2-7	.	TGCGCCAGCAGCCAAGATACAGGAGCCTACGAGCAGTACTTC	CASSQDTGAYEQYF
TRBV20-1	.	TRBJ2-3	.	TGCAGTGCTCCCTTGGACTCGTCGCAGTATTTT	CSAPLDSSQYF
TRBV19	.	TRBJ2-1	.	TGTGCCAGTGATCCGGGGAGCTCCTACAATGAGCAGTTCTTC	CASDPGSSYNEQFF
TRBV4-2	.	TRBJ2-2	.	TGTGCCAGCAGCCAAGATCCAGGACTGGTCAGCACCGGGGAGCTGTTTTTT	CASSQDPGLVSTGELFF